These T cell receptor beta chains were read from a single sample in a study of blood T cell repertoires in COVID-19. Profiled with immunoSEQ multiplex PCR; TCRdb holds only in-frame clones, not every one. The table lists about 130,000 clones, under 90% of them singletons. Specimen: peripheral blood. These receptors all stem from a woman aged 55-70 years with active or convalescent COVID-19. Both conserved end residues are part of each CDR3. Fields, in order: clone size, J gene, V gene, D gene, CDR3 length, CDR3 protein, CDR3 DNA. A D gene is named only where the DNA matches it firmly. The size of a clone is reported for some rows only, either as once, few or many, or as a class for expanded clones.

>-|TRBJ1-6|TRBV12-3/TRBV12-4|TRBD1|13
CASSLTGESPLHF
TGTGCCAGCAGTCTAACAGGGGAGTCACCCCTCCACTTT
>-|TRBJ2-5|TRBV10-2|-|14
CASSESISAGTQYF
TGCGCCAGCAGTGAGTCGATATCCGCGGGGACCCAGTACTTC
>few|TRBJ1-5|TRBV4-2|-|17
CASSQEGRQGINQPQHF
TGTGCCAGCAGCCAAGAAGGCAGGCAGGGGATCAATCAGCCCCAGCATTTT
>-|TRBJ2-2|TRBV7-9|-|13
CASSYRDTGELFF
TGTGCCAGCAGCTACAGGGACACCGGGGAGCTGTTTTTT
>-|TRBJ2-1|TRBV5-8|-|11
CASSLLNEQFF
TGTGCCAGCAGCTTACTCAATGAGCAGTTCTTC
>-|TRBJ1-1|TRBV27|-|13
CASGEALNTEAFF
TGTGCCAGCGGAGAGGCCCTGAACACTGAAGCTTTCTTT
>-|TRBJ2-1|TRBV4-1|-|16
CASSQDSTGSFTEQFF
TGCGCCAGCAGCCAAGATTCCACAGGGAGCTTCACTGAGCAGTTCTTC
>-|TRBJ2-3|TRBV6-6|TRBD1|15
CASSTGTGGTDTQYF
TGTGCCAGCAGTACCGGGACAGGGGGCACAGATACGCAGTATTTT
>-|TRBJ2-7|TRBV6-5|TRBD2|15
CASSYSAGTSYEQYF
TGTGCCAGCAGTTACTCGGCTGGGACTAGCTACGAGCAGTACTTC
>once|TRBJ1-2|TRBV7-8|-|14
CASSPVSSNYGYTF
TGTGCCAGCAGCCCTGTAAGCTCCAACTATGGCTACACCTTC
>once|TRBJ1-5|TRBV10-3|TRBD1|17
CAISESLGGPSNQPQHF
TGTGCCATCAGTGAGTCGTTAGGGGGCCCGAGTAATCAGCCCCAGCATTTT
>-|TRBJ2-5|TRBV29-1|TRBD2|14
CSVEEGQGGETQYF
TGCAGCGTTGAAGAAGGGCAGGGAGGGGAGACCCAGTACTTC
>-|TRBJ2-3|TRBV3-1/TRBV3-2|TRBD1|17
CASSQDFRTGGTDTQYF
TGTGCCAGCAGCCAAGATTTTAGGACAGGGGGCACAGATACGCAGTATTTT
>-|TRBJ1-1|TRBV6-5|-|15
CASSLWGGQNTEAFF
TGTGCCAGCAGCTTATGGGGGGGACAGAACACTGAAGCTTTCTTT
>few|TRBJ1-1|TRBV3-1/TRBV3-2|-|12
CASSQDWDKAFF
TGTGCCAGCAGCCAAGATTGGGACAAAGCTTTCTTT
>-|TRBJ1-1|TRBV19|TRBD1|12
CASRQGPTEAFF
TGTGCCAGCCGACAGGGGCCCACTGAAGCTTTCTTT
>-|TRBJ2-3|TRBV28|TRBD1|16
CASSLFRTGGRDTQYF
TGTGCCAGCAGTTTATTTCGGACAGGGGGCAGGGATACGCAGTATTTT
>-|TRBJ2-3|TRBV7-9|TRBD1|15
CASSFDRGKSDTQYF
TGTGCCAGCAGCTTTGACAGGGGGAAGTCAGATACGCAGTATTTT
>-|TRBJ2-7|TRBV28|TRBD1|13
CASSSTGDNEQYF
TGTGCCAGCAGTTCGACAGGGGACAACGAGCAGTACTTC
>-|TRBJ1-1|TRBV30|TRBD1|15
CAWGEQGEMNTEAFF
TGTGCCTGGGGGGAGCAGGGGGAGATGAACACTGAAGCTTTCTTT
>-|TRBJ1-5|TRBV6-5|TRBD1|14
CASRGGQENQPQHF
TGTGCCAGCCGAGGAGGACAGGAGAATCAGCCCCAGCATTTT
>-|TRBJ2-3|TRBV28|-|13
CASTARGTDTQYF
TGTGCCAGCACCGCCCGGGGCACAGATACGCAGTATTTT
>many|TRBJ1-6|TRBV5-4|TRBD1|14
CASTQGQKNSPLHF
TGTGCCAGCACCCAGGGACAGAAAAATTCACCCCTCCACTTT
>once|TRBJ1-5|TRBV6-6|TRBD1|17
CASSRTATGQGAQPQHF
TGTGCCAGCAGTCGAACCGCAACGGGACAGGGGGCGCAGCCCCAGCATTTT
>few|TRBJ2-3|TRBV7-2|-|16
CASSRAMAEGADTQYF
TGTGCCAGCAGCCGTGCGATGGCTGAGGGGGCAGATACGCAGTATTTT
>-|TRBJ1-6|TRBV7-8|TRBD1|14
CASSRGQTNSPLHF
TGTGCCAGCAGCCGGGGACAGACAAATTCACCCCTCCACTTT
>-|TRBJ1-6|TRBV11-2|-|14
CASSLAGYSSPLHF
TGTGCCAGCAGCTTAGCTGGGTACAGTTCACCCCTCCACTTT
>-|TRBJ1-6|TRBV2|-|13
CASSETVNSPLHF
TGTGCCAGCAGTGAAACAGTTAATTCACCCCTCCACTTT
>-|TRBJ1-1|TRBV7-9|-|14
CASSLGGQIAEAFF
TGTGCCAGCAGCTTAGGAGGACAGATTGCTGAAGCTTTCTTT
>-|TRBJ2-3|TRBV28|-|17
CASSAGTERRITDTQYF
TGTGCCAGCAGTGCCGGGACTGAACGAAGAATCACAGATACGCAGTATTTT
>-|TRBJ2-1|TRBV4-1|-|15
CASSQEIRSYNEQFF
TGCGCCAGCAGCCAAGAAATCCGCTCCTACAATGAGCAGTTCTTC
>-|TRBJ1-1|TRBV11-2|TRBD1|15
CASSLKQGMNTEAFF
TGTGCCAGCAGCTTAAAACAGGGGATGAACACTGAAGCTTTCTTT
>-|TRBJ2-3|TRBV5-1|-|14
CASSGGDSTDTQYF
TGCGCCAGCAGCGGAGGGGACAGCACAGATACGCAGTATTTT
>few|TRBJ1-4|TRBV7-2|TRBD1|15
CASSSPDRSNEKLFF
TGTGCCAGCAGCTCACCGGACAGGTCGAATGAAAAACTGTTTTTT
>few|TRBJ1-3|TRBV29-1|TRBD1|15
CSVEVGGQGRNTIYF
TGCAGCGTTGAGGTTGGGGGACAGGGGAGAAACACCATATATTTT
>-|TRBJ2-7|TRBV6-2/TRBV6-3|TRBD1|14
CASSYEGAADEQYF
TGTGCCAGCAGTTACGAGGGGGCAGCGGACGAGCAGTACTTC
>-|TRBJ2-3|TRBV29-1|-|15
CSGEGEGGGTDTQYF
TGCAGCGGAGAGGGGGAGGGGGGCGGCACAGATACGCAGTATTTT
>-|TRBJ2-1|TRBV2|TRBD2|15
CASSDRLADYNEQFF
TGTGCCAGCAGTGATCGTCTAGCGGATTACAATGAGCAGTTCTTC
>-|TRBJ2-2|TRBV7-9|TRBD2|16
CASKLAGGPETGELFF
TGTGCCAGCAAACTAGCGGGAGGGCCGGAGACCGGGGAGCTGTTTTTT
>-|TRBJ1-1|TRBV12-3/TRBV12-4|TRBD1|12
CASSLVGRGYFF
TGTGCCAGCAGTTTAGTAGGCAGGGGGTATTTCTTT
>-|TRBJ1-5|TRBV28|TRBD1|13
CASNRGSNQPQHF
TGTGCCAGCAACAGGGGTAGCAATCAGCCCCAGCATTTT
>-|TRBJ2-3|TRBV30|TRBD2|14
CAWSVRLAGDTQYF
TGTGCCTGGAGTGTACGACTAGCGGGAGATACGCAGTATTTT
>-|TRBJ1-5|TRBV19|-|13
CASSTSRVMPQHF
TGTGCCAGTAGTACCAGCAGGGTTATGCCCCAGCATTTT
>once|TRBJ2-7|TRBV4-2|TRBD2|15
CASSQTSGSSYEQYF
TGTGCCAGCAGCCAAACTAGCGGGAGCTCCTACGAGCAGTACTTC
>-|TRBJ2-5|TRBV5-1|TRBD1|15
CASSFIRTGEETQYF
TGCGCCAGCAGTTTTATAAGGACAGGGGAAGAGACCCAGTACTTC
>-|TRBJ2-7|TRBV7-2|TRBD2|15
CASSFGTSGFGGQYF
TGTGCCAGCAGCTTCGGGACTAGCGGGTTTGGAGGGCAGTACTTC
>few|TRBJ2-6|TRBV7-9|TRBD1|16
CASSPLTGVGANVLTF
TGTGCCAGCAGCCCCCTTACAGGGGTTGGGGCCAACGTCCTGACTTTC
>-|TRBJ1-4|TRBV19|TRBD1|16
CASSLRPGTGLEKLFF
TGTGCCAGTAGCCTCAGGCCCGGGACAGGGCTTGAAAAACTGTTTTTT
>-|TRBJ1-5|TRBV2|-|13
CASGGRSVQPQHF
TGTGCCAGCGGCGGGAGGAGTGTTCAGCCCCAGCATTTT
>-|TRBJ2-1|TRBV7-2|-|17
CASSRRGRESLNNEQFF
TGTGCCAGCAGCCGCCGGGGGCGGGAGAGCCTTAACAATGAGCAGTTCTTC
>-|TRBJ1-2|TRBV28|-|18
CASTSTRGGTHRFYGYTF
TGTGCCAGCACCTCCACCCGCGGAGGAACCCATAGATTCTATGGCTACACCTTC
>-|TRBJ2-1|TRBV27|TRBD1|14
CASSLETGINEQFF
TGTGCCAGCAGTCTCGAGACAGGGATCAATGAGCAGTTCTTC
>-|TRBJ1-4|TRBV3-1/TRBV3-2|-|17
CASSQDRRPGLNEKLFF
TGTGCCAGCAGCCAAGATCGGAGACCGGGACTCAATGAAAAACTGTTTTTT
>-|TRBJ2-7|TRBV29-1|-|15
CSVVSPLRGGQEQYF
TGCAGCGTTGTTTCCCCCTTAAGGGGGGGCCAAGAGCAGTACTTC
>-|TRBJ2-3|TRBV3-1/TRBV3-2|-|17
CASSLSPVGGRTDTQYF
TGTGCCAGCAGCCTCTCACCAGTAGGAGGCCGCACAGATACGCAGTATTTT
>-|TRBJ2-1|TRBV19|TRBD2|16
CASSILGRAAFNEQFF
TGTGCCAGTAGTATCCTCGGGAGGGCCGCTTTCAATGAGCAGTTCTTC
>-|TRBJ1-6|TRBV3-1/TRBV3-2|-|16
CASSQVSPGSNSPLHF
TGTGCCAGCAGCCAAGTTAGCCCTGGGTCTAATTCACCCCTCCACTTT
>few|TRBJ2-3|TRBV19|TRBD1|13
CASSGTGTDTQYF
TGTGCCAGTTCGGGGACAGGCACAGATACGCAGTATTTT
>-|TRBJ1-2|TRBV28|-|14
CASSPAGLIYGYTF
TGTGCCAGCAGTCCCGCCGGGTTAATTTATGGCTACACCTTC
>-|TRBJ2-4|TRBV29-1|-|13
CSVEEYEKNIQYF
TGCAGCGTTGAAGAGTACGAGAAAAACATTCAGTACTTC